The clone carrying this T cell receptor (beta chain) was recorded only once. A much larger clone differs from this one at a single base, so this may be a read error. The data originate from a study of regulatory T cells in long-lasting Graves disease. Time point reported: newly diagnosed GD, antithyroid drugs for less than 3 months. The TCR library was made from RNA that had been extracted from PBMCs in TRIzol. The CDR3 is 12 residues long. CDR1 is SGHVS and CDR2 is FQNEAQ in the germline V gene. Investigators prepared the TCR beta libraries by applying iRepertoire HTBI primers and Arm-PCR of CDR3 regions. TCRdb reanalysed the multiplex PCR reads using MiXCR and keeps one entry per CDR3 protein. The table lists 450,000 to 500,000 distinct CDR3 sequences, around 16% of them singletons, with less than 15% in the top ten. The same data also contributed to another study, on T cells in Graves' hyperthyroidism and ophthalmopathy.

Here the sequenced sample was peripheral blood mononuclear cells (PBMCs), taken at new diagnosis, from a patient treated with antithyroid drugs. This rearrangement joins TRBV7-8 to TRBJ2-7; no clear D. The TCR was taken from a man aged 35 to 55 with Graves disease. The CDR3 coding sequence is TGTACCAGCAGCTCAAATCTCTACGAGCAGTACTTC. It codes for CTSSSNLYEQYF.